These 23 T cell receptor beta chains share one sample of origin, sequenced in a study of blood T cell repertoires in COVID-19. The method was immunoSEQ multiplex PCR; TCRdb's version includes in-frame clones alone and lacks a portion of them. The repertoire has about 150,000 clones, roughly 87% of them found once; the top ten carry 4% to 5%. The sequenced material came from peripheral blood. The receptors here all came from a woman between 55 and 75 years old with active or convalescent COVID-19.

As DNA, the CDR3 is TGTGCCAGCAGCAAAGACGGGCTAGCGGGGATCTTCTCCTACGAGCAGTACTTC. Translated: CASSKDGLAGIFSYEQYF. V gene TRBV21-1 combines with J gene TRBJ2-7; no DNA check was done on the table's D call, TRBD2. TRBV21-1 is a known pseudogene. The CDR3 totals 18 residues.

The V call is TRBV7-9, the J call TRBJ1-3, with a possible D match to TRBD1 (6 bases). With 2 bases removed from V and 3 bases from J, the gap between germline ends came to 14 bases. Germline values: CDR1 SEHNR, CDR2 FQNEAQ (reference sequence). There are 16 residues in the CDR3. CDR3 bases: TGTGCCAGCAGCTTATCCAGGGGAATTGATGGAAACACCATATATTTT. It encodes CASSLSRGIDGNTIYF.

This chain joins TRBV15 and TRBJ2-1; 8 nucleotides line up with TRBD2. From germline, CDR1 is LNHNV and CDR2 YYDKDF (reference sequence). This CDR3 spans 18 amino acids. Losses at the gene ends were 0 bases for V and 3 bases for J; bases not matched to a gene: 10. CDR3 DNA sequence: TGTGCCACCAGCAGAGATATAGCCAGCGGGGGATACTACAATGAGCAGTTCTTC. Residues: CATSRDIASGGYYNEQFF. The full variable domain, in which reference TRBV15 and TRBJ2-1 provide the parts outside the CDR3, is DAMVIQNPRYQVTQFGKPVTLSCSQTLNHNVMYWYQQKSSQAPKLLFHYYDKDFNNEADTPDNFQSRRPNTSFCFLDIRSPGLGDTAMYLCATSRDIASGGYYNEQFFGPGTRLTVL.

The chain uses TRBV11-2 and TRBJ2-7; D gene unclear. V dropped 5 bases and J dropped 4 bases, with 15 bases sitting between them. The CDR3 consists of 14 residues. Germline V lookup: CDR1 SGHAT, CDR2 FQNNGV. The CDR3 nucleotides read TGTGCCAGCAGCCCCCCGGCAGCGCCTTACGAGCAGTACTTC. Residues: CASSPPAAPYEQYF.

The V call is TRBV7-2, the J call TRBJ2-3; 13 bases match TRBD2. V lost 3 bases, J lost 9 bases, and 0 bases stayed unmatched. CDR1 is SGHTA, CDR2 FQGNSA, per germline. The CDR3 contains 13 residues. The CDR3 coding sequence is TGTGCCAGCAGCTTGGGACTAGCGGGGACGCAGTATTTT. Translated, it gives CASSLGLAGTQYF.

The rearrangement uses TRBV7-6 and TRBJ1-4, with TRBD1 matching 8 bases. There are 16 residues in the CDR3. Germline CDR1 and CDR2: SGHVS and FNYEAQ. The junction had 3 bases not matched to a gene; V was cut back by 1 base and J by 2 bases. The CDR3 region has the DNA TGTGCCAGCAGCTTAGGTGGACAGGGCACTAATGAAAAACTGTTTTTT. Residues: CASSLGGQGTNEKLFF.

This rearrangement joins TRBV12-3 or TRBV12-4 to TRBJ2-7, with D possibly TRBD2 on 5 matching bases. This CDR3 spans 12 amino acids. Trimming removed 5 bases at V and 5 bases at J, with 10 bases between. The CDR3 nucleotides are TGTGCCAGCAGTCCCGGACTGGACGAGCAGTACTTC. Translation gives CASSPGLDEQYF.

This clone has a single count. The chain couples TRBV3-1 (or the pseudogene TRBV3-2) to TRBJ2-7; 9 nucleotides agree with TRBD2. V trimming: 0 bases; J trimming: 3 bases; junction bases outside the gene matches: 6. The CDR3 contains 16 residues. The germline CDR1 and CDR2 sequences are LGHDT and YNNKEL (reference sequence). CDR3 protein: CASSQDGLAGYYEQYF. CDR3 coding DNA: TGTGCCAGCAGCCAAGATGGGCTAGCGGGGTACTACGAGCAGTACTTC.

The rearrangement links TRBV7-2 to TRBJ1-6, with D unclear. CDR1 and CDR2 (germline): SGHTA, FQGNSA. V was pared by 5 bases and J by 9 bases, with 14 bases between. The CDR3 sequence is 14 residues long. The CDR3 sequence is CASSPVLRGSPLHF. The CDR3 coding sequence is TGTGCCAGCAGCCCCGTCCTACGGGGTTCACCCCTCCACTTT.

This chain connects TRBV4-1 to TRBJ2-5; D is possibly TRBD1 (5 bases). The V end was cut by 0 bases, the J end by 4 bases, with 12 bases between. Germline loops: CDR1 MGHRA, CDR2 YSYEKL. The CDR3 spans 15 residues. As DNA, the CDR3 is TGCGCCAGCAGCCAAGACAGCAGGGCGCGAGAGACCCAGTACTTC. Its protein product is CASSQDSRARETQYF.

This clone was detected a few times. The rearrangement links TRBV4-1 to TRBJ2-7, with D perhaps TRBD1 (5 bases). Germline CDR1 reads MGHRA; CDR2 reads YSYEKL. The CDR3 is 15 amino acids. Between the trimmed V and J ends, which lost 0 bases and 2 bases, there was a span of 11 bases. For the CDR3, the DNA is TGCGCCAGCAGCCAAGAGGAAGGGGCCCCCTACGAGCAGTACTTC. Translated: CASSQEEGAPYEQYF.

The rearrangement joins TRBV9 to TRBJ2-1; 9 positions agree with TRBD2. The V gene end was trimmed by 2 bases and the J gene end by 6 bases; junction bases not matched to a gene: 3. The CDR3 runs to 14 residues. Per the germline V gene, CDR1 is SGDLS and CDR2 is YYNGEE. CDR3 protein: CASSVRGLANEQFF. The CDR3 DNA reads TGTGCCAGCAGCGTCAGGGGACTAGCCAATGAGCAGTTCTTC.

The V and J genes are TRBV4-1 and TRBJ1-1; D gene uncertain. Trimming removed 0 bases at V and 4 bases at J, with 9 bases between. The length of the CDR3 is 14 residues. CDR1 and CDR2 (germline): MGHRA, YSYEKL. The CDR3 protein is CASSQDYRGTEAFF. DNA for the CDR3: TGCGCCAGCAGCCAAGATTATCGGGGCACTGAAGCTTTCTTT.

This clone ranks as medium-sized (0.01 to 0.1%). The same CDR3 can be traced to other DNA sequences in this sample. This chain uses TRBV5-8 with TRBJ2-1; 16 nucleotides align to TRBD2. V trimming: 1 base; J trimming: 4 bases; junction bases outside the gene matches: 2. The CDR3 spans 17 residues. CDR1 and CDR2 (germline): SGHTS, YDEGEE. In DNA form, the CDR3 reads TGTGCCAGCAGCTTGCCGGGACTAGCGGGGGGGTACAATGAGCAGTTCTTC. Translated, it gives CASSLPGLAGGYNEQFF.

The chain uses TRBV6-4 and TRBJ1-2, with a tentative D call TRBD1 (5 bases). Per germline, CDR1 MRHNA and CDR2 SNTAGT. CDR3 length equals 18 residues. Trimming cost V 5 bases and J 8 bases, with 30 bases left between them. This CDR3 is CASSLFNIQGLRFSGYTF. In DNA form, the CDR3 reads TGTGCCAGCAGTCTATTTAACATCCAGGGATTGAGGTTTAGCGGCTACACCTTC.

V gene TRBV18 combines with J gene TRBJ1-4, with 9 positions matching TRBD1. Unmatched junction bases numbered 7, after V lost 3 bases and J lost 5 bases. This CDR3 is 16 amino acids long. Per the germline V gene, CDR1 is KGHSH and CDR2 is LQKENI. The CDR3 protein is CASSPDVGTGNEKLFF. The CDR3 DNA follows: TGTGCCAGCTCACCCGACGTCGGGACAGGGAATGAAAAACTGTTTTTT.

The CDR3 nucleotides read TGTGCCAGCAGCTTGGAGAGACAGATCTATGGCTACACCTTC. This encodes CASSLERQIYGYTF. The chain has TRBV7-2 and TRBJ1-2; TRBD1 is a possible D gene (5 bases). Per the germline V gene, CDR1 is SGHTA and CDR2 is FQGNSA. V lost 3 bases and J lost 4, with 12 bases in between. The length of the CDR3 is 14 residues.

The CDR3 DNA is TGTGCCAGCAGCGCTGGGGACAGGGCCACAGGAAACACCATATATTTT. Translated, it gives CASSAGDRATGNTIYF. The rearrangement joins TRBV9 to TRBJ1-3; 9 bases line up with TRBD1. The trim removed 3 bases at V and 4 bases at J, leaving 8 bases unmatched. There are 16 residues in the CDR3. Germline CDR1 and CDR2: SGDLS and YYNGEE.

This chain connects TRBV6-5 to TRBJ1-2; 7 bases are shared with TRBD1. Germline assignment: CDR1 MNHEY and CDR2 SVGAGI. The CDR3 is 13 amino acids. Germline trimming cut 5 bases from V and 8 bases from J; bases unmatched to any gene: 8. The DNA for the CDR3 is TGTGCCAGCAGTAAATCACAGGGGATGGGCTACACCTTC. It translates to CASSKSQGMGYTF.

J is TRBJ1-2 and V is TRBV9, with 7 bases fitting TRBD1. CDR1 SGDLS and CDR2 YYNGEE come from the germline V gene. The CDR3 consists of 13 residues. The V gene end was trimmed by 4 bases and the J gene end by 2 bases; junction bases not matched to a gene: 2. CDR3 in DNA: TGTGCCAGCAGCCCGGGACAGAACTATGGCTACACCTTC. Translated: CASSPGQNYGYTF. The full variable domain, in which reference TRBV9 and TRBJ1-2 provide the parts outside the CDR3, is DSGVTQTPKHLITATGQRVTLRCSPRSGDLSVYWYQQSLDQGLQFLIQYYNGEERAKGNILERFSAQQFPDLHSELNLSSLELGDSALYFCASSPGQNYGYTFGSGTRLTVV.

The CDR3 sequence: CASSQMDRESGYTF. CDR3 coding DNA: TGCGCCAGCAGCCAGATGGACAGGGAGAGTGGCTACACCTTC. V gene TRBV4-3 combines with J gene TRBJ1-2; TRBD1 aligns across 8 bases. Germline loops: CDR1 LGHNA, CDR2 YSLEER. The CDR3 covers 14 residues. After removal of 3 bases from V and 7 bases from J, the junction contained 7 bases not matched to a gene.

V gene TRBV7-2 combines with J gene TRBJ1-4, with 9 bases matching TRBD1. The V segment lost 5 bases and the J segment 7 bases; nucleotides outside the gene matches: 8. CDR3 size: 15 residues. CDR1 SGHTA and CDR2 FQGNSA come from the germline V gene. The CDR3 is CASSVIGTGREKLFF. Here the CDR3 DNA reads TGTGCCAGCAGCGTAATCGGGACAGGGCGTGAAAAACTGTTTTTT.

The CDR3 DNA reads as TGCGCCAGCAGCTTGGTGGGGGGACAGTCGAACACTGAAGCTTTCTTT. Its translation: CASSLVGGQSNTEAFF. The chain employs TRBV5-1 and TRBJ1-1; 7 nucleotides align to TRBD1. V was clipped by 0 bases and J by 1 base; unmatched bases: 6. The CDR3 has 16 amino acids. Looked up from germline, CDR1 is SGHRS and CDR2 is YFSETQ.